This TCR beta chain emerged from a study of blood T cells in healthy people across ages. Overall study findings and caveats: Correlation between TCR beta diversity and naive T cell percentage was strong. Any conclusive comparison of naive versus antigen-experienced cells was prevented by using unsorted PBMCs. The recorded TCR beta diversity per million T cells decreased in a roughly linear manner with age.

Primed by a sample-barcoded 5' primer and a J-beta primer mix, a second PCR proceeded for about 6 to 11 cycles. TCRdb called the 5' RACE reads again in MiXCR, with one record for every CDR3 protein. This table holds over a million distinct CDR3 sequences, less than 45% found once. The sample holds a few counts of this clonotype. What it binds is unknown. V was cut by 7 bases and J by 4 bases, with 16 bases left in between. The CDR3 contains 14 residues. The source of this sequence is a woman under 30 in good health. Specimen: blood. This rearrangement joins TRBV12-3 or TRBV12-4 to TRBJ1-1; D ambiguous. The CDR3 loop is CASKPRGGGTEAFF. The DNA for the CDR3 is TGTGCCAGCAAACCCCGGGGTGGTGGCACTGAAGCTTTCTTT.